The text below deals with one T cell receptor beta chain. Recruits, aged about 18 to 100 years, lived in about two dozen US areas. This entry is derived from a study of blood T cell repertoires in COVID-19. Study overall: Sites across the United States, Italy and Spain contributed samples from acute and convalescent COVID-19.

Profiled with immunoSEQ multiplex PCR; TCRdb holds only in-frame clones, not every one. This table holds fewer than 200,000 clones, approximately 84% found once. The V gene's germline CDR1 is SGHTA and CDR2 FQGNSA. This CDR3 comprises 15 residues. V shed 0 bases, J shed 3 bases, and the junction held 2 bases outside the gene matches. Sequenced material: PBMCs or T cells enriched from blood (not recorded which). This TCR derives from a man in his fifties who had recovered from COVID-19. V usage is TRBV7-2 and J usage is TRBJ1-3; 7 bases match TRBD1. The CDR3 spells CASSLATGHGNTIYF. The CDR3 bases are TGTGCCAGCAGCTTAGCGACAGGGCATGGAAACACCATATATTTT.